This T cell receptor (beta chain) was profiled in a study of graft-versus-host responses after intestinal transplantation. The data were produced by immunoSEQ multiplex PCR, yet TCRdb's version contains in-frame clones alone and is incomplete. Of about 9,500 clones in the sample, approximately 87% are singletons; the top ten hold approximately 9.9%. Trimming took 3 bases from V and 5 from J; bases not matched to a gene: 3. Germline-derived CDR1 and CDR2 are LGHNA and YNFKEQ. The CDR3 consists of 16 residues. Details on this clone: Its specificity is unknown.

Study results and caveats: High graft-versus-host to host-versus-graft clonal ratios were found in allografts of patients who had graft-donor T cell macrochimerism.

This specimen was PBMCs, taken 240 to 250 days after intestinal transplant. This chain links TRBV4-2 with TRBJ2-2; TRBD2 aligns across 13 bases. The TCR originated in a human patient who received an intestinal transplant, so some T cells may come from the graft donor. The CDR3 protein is CASSQTSGRRTGELFF. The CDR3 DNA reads TGTGCCAGCAGCCAGACTAGCGGGAGGCGGACCGGGGAGCTGTTTTTT.